This entry is about one T cell receptor beta chain. Its specific antigen is unknown. No quality values exist for individual bases; no much larger clone is one base distant. Amplification of TCR beta CDR3 regions was carried out from RNA transcripts. A first-round RT-PCR of the TCR CDR3 used the HTBI primer set with the Qiagen OneStep RT-PCR kit. The libraries were constructed in a second round of multiplex PCR and then size-selected and purified. The libraries were sequenced on an Illumina HiSeq2000 using paired-end 100 bp reads. The original pipeline was this. SOAPnuke was used to process the raw data, removing reads that contained adapters or uncalled bases, had a mean Phred below 15, or lacked an exact match to the constant primer or identifier. COPE v1.2.5 was used to merge the high-quality paired reads, and each unique nucleotide sequence was defined as a clonotype. MiTCR v1.1 was used to align the clonotypes against IMGT TRBV, TRBD and TRBJ reference segments. The analysis was restricted to V-J combinations with a frequency above 0.0001, which together covered around 99% of the repertoires. The TCS score was defined as F50 (clonal expansion) divided by E x V (chaos), with BLOSUM62-based TCRdist calculated between CDR3 peptides within each V-J. Welch's t-statistics and random forest reduced roughly 540 V-J features to roughly 13, which were used in a naive Bayes classifier (R e1071). Thyroid-blood repertoire similarity was quantified with the Morisita-Horn index. TCRdb handled the public reads itself, with Q25 trimming in fastp and clone calling in MiXCR, and kept productive beta chains. Rows are combined by CDR3 protein, so each entry shows the most common genes and DNA. The V and J calls here are based on TCRdb, not the publication. Present in this sample are roughly 710,000 distinct CDR3 sequences, about a third of which were seen just once. Less than 35% of the sample rests with the top ten.

The sample comes from a study of T cells in Graves' hyperthyroidism and ophthalmopathy (dated by TCRdb to about 2019). Study-wide context: Peripheral blood was sampled at the time of initial diagnosis, prior to any treatment. The study also compared thyroid tissue and blood T-cell repertoires from several Graves' hyperthyroidism patients. After blood sampling, hyperthyroidism patients were treated with methimazole at a starting dose of 30 mg daily, and ophthalmopathy patients were treated with high-dose intravenous methylprednisolone. Prospective prediction of ophthalmopathy was tested in an independent validation cohort of 18 to 20 hyperthyroidism patients and approximately 17 patients who later progressed to ophthalmopathy. TCR Vbeta CDR3 sequencing of 135 peripheral blood samples (over 40 ophthalmopathy, 75 hyperthyroidism and roughly 17 progressor patients) is reported in the paper. To identify TCR V-J signatures that set the groups apart, the researchers used a discovery cohort of about a hundred patients, made up of 40 to 45 with Graves' ophthalmopathy and some 60 with stable Graves' hyperthyroidism. The 100 discovery patients were randomly split 7:3 into training and test sets. General findings and caveats noted by the study authors: During validation, the model predicted progression to ophthalmopathy a median of around 7 months ahead of onset, with roughly 65% sensitivity and roughly 75% specificity. A 13 V-J signature model separated ophthalmopathy from stable hyperthyroidism, with approximately 86% sensitivity and 81% to 83% specificity in cross-validation and 80%/75% in testing. No statistical method was used to set the sample size in advance, and investigators knew the group allocation. Most expanded thyroid clonotypes (frequency above 0.001) were also detected in blood, suggesting blood repertoires may reflect thyroid immune responses.

Stable Graves' hyperthyroidism was defined as no progression to ophthalmopathy during 18 months of follow-up. The hyperthyroidism patients were between 18 and 65 years old and newly diagnosed, with a disease duration of less than 2 months. Exclusion was applied to patients with uncontrolled infections, other autoimmune diseases, pregnancy or lactation. Clinical symptoms, serum thyroxine and TRAb, thyroid ultrasound, and orbital computed tomography formed the basis for the diagnoses. Ficoll-Paque density gradient centrifugation was used to isolate PBMCs from about 10 ml of fresh peripheral blood. Total RNA was extracted with Trizol reagent, and quality was checked on an Agilent 2100 Bioanalyzer. The germline ends are 15 bases apart after V is trimmed by 3 bases and J by 10 bases. Spanning cysteine to phenylalanine, the CDR3 consists of 14 amino acids. Kept here is only the CDR3 DNA, which spans 42 bases and is read in frame from base 1. CDR1 and CDR2 are read off the germline V gene as MRHNA and SNTAGT.

The sample taken for sequencing was blood. The chain was built from TRBV6-4 and TRBJ1-4, with the D segment identity uncertain. The receptor was isolated from a woman aged 40 to 50 with Graves' hyperthyroidism. The CDR3 region: CASSEEFLRGKLFF. Here is the DNA: TGTGCCAGCAGTGAAGAGTTTTTACGAGGAAAACTGTTTTTT.